A selection of T cell receptor beta chains follows, all from one sample in a study of human T cells and chemical hapten exposure. From the RACE reads, TCRdb called clonotypes with MiXCR, one entry per CDR3 protein. Among approximately 350,000 distinct CDR3 sequences listed, around 6% were seen once. This material consisted of whole blood, taken in connection with sensitization to the hapten diphenylcyclopropenone (DPC). These receptors were taken from a woman between 18 and 30 years old with alopecia areata. Some clones in this sample may be carry-over from other donors' samples. Each CDR3 is given with its conserved first and last residue. The D gene is left open where the match is weak. The size of a clone is reported for some rows only, either as once, few or many, or as a class for expanded clones.

j_gene: TRBJ1-1; v_gene: TRBV6-2/TRBV6-3; abundance: many; d_gene: TRBD1; CDR3aa: CASSIQGAWNTEAFF; CDR3nt: TGTGCCAGCAGTATCCAGGGGGCATGGAACACTGAAGCTTTCTTT
j_gene: TRBJ2-3; v_gene: TRBV6-5; abundance: few; d_gene: NA; CDR3aa: CASSSPTGLPPYTQYF; CDR3nt: TGTGCCAGCAGTTCCCCGACGGGACTCCCGCCTTATACGCAGTATTTT
j_gene: TRBJ1-1; v_gene: TRBV6-1; abundance: few; d_gene: NA; CDR3aa: CAIPWEATDPGKAEAFF; CDR3nt: TGTGCCATTCCGTGGGAGGCTACCGATCCGGGAAAAGCCGAAGCTTTCTTT
j_gene: TRBJ2-2; v_gene: TRBV5-1; abundance: few; d_gene: NA; CDR3aa: CASRRTENTGELFF; CDR3nt: TGCGCCAGCAGACGGACAGAGAACACCGGGGAGCTGTTTTTT
j_gene: TRBJ1-5; v_gene: TRBV28; abundance: many; d_gene: NA; CDR3aa: CASTFLGGNQPQHF; CDR3nt: TGTGCCAGCACCTTTCTGGGGGGGAATCAGCCCCAGCATTTT
j_gene: TRBJ2-1; v_gene: TRBV7-9; abundance: NA; d_gene: TRBD2; CDR3aa: CASSLTSGVDEQFF; CDR3nt: TGTGCCAGCAGCTTGACTAGCGGGGTCGATGAGCAGTTCTTC
j_gene: TRBJ2-7; v_gene: TRBV7-2; abundance: many; d_gene: NA; CDR3aa: CASSLDQAPEQYF; CDR3nt: TGTGCCAGCAGCTTAGATCAGGCCCCCGAGCAGTACTTC
j_gene: TRBJ2-7; v_gene: TRBV3-1; abundance: many; d_gene: NA; CDR3aa: CASSRDFEVYEQYF; CDR3nt: TGTGCCAGCAGTCGGGACTTCGAAGTCTACGAGCAGTACTTC
j_gene: TRBJ2-2; v_gene: TRBV20-1; abundance: NA; d_gene: NA; CDR3aa: CSVRAEKTNTGELFF; CDR3nt: TGCAGTGTACGGGCGGAGAAAACAAACACCGGGGAGCTGTTTTTT
j_gene: TRBJ2-3; v_gene: TRBV7-9; abundance: few; d_gene: NA; CDR3aa: CASSSTPFTDTQYF; CDR3nt: TGTGCCAGCAGCTCAACTCCCTTCACAGATACGCAGTATTTT
j_gene: TRBJ2-3; v_gene: TRBV7-9; abundance: NA; d_gene: TRBD2; CDR3aa: CASSSDSGGPYTQYF; CDR3nt: TGTGCCAGCAGCAGTGATAGCGGGGGTCCCTATACGCAGTATTTT